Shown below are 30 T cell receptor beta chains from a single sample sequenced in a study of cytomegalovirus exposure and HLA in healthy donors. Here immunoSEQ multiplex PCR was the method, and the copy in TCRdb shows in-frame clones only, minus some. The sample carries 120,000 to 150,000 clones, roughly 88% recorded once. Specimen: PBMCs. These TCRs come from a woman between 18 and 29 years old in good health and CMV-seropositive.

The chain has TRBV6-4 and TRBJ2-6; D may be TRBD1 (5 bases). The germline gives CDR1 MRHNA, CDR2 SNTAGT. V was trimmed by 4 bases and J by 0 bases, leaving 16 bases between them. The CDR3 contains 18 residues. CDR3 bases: TGTGCCAGCAGTGTCCAACCAGGGTTGGGCTCTGGGGCCAACGTCCTGACTTTC. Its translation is CASSVQPGLGSGANVLTF.

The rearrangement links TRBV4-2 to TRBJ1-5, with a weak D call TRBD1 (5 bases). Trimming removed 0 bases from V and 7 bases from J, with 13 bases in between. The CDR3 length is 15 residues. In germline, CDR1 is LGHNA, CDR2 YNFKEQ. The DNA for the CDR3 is TGTGCCAGCAGCCAAGACGGCAGGGTAGGCCAGCCCCAGCATTTT. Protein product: CASSQDGRVGQPQHF.

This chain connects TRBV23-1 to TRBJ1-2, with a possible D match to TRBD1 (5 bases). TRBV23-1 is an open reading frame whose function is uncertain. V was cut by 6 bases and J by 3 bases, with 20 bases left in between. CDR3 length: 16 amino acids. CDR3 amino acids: CASSPLGRATHYGYTF. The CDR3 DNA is TGCGCCAGCAGCCCCCTGGGCAGGGCCACACACTATGGCTACACCTTC.

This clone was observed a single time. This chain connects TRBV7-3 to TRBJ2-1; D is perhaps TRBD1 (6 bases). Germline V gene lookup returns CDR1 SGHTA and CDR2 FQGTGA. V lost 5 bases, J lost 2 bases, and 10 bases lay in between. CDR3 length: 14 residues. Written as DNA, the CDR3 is TGTGCCAGCAGCGCCGGGGACACCTACAATGAGCAGTTCTTC. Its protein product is CASSAGDTYNEQFF.

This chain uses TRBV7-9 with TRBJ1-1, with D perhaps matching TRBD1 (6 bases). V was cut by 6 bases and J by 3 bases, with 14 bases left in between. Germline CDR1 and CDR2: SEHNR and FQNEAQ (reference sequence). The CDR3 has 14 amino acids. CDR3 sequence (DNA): TGTGCCAGCAGATTTCACAGGGATCACACTGAAGCTTTCTTT. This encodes CASRFHRDHTEAFF.

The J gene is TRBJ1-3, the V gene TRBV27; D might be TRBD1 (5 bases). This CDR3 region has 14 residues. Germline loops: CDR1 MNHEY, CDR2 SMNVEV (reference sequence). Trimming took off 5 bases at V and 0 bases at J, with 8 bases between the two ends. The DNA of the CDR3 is TGTGCCAGCAGTGCCCAGGGCTCTGGAAACACCATATATTTT. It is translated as CASSAQGSGNTIYF.

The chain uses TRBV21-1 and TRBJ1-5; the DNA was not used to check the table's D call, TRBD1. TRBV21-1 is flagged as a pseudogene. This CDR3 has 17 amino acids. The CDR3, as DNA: TGTGCCAGCAGCAAACCGGAACAGGGGGAGGATGATCAGCCCCAGCATTTT. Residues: CASSKPEQGEDDQPQHF.

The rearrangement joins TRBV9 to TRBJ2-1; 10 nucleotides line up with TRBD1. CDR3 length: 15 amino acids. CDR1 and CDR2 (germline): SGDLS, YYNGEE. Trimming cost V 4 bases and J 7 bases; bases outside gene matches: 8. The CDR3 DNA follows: TGTGCCAGCAGCCCCCAGGGACAGGGGTCGAATGAGCAGTTCTTC. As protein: CASSPQGQGSNEQFF.

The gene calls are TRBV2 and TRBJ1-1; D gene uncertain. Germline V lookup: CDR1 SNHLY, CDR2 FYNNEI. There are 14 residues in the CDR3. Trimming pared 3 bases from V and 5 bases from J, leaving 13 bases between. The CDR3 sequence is CASSDGYRGTEAFF. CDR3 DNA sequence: TGTGCCAGCAGTGATGGGTACAGAGGGACTGAAGCTTTCTTT.

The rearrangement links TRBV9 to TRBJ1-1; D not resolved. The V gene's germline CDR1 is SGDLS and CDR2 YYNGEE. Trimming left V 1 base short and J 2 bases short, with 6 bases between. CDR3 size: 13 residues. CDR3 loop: CASSVSGNTEAFF. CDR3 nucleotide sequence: TGTGCCAGCAGCGTAAGCGGAAACACTGAAGCTTTCTTT.

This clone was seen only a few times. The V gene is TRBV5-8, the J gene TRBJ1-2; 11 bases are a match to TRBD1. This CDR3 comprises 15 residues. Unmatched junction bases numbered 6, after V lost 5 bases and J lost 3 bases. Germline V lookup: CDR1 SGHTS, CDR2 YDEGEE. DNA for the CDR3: TGTGCCAGCAGTTTCGGACAGGGGGCCTACTATGGCTACACCTTC. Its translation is CASSFGQGAYYGYTF.

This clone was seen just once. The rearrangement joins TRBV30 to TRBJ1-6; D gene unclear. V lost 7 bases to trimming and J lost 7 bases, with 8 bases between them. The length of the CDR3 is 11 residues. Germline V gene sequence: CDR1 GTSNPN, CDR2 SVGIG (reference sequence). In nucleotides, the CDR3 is TGTGCCTCAATGAGGAATTCACCCCTCCACTTT. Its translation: CASMRNSPLHF.

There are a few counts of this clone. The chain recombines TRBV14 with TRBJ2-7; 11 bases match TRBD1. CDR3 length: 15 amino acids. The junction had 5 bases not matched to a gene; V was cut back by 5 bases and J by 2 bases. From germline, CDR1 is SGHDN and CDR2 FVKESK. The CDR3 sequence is CASSYGQGAPYEQYF. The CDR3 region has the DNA TGTGCCAGCAGCTACGGACAGGGGGCTCCCTACGAGCAGTACTTC.

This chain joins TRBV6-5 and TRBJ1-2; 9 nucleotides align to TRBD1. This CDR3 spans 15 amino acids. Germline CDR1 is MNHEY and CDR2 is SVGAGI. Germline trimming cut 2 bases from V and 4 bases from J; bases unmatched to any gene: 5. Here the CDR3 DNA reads TGTGCCAGCAGTTACAGGGGGGGACAGGGCTATGGCTACACCTTC. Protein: CASSYRGGQGYGYTF.

The CDR3 DNA reads as TGTGCCAGTAGTCAGGGGTTCGGCTACACCTTC. As protein: CASSQGFGYTF. The V call is TRBV19, the J call TRBJ1-2; the D gene is possibly TRBD1 (6 bases). The CDR3 runs to 11 residues. Germline V gene lookup returns CDR1 LNHDA and CDR2 SQIVND (reference sequence). Trimming took off 5 bases at V and 8 bases at J, with 9 bases between the two ends.

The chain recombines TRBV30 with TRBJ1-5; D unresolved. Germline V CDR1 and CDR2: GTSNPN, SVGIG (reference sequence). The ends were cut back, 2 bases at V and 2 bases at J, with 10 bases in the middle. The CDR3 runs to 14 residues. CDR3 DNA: TGTGCCTGGAGTCCGAACGGGGGCAATCAGCCCCAGCATTTT. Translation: CAWSPNGGNQPQHF.

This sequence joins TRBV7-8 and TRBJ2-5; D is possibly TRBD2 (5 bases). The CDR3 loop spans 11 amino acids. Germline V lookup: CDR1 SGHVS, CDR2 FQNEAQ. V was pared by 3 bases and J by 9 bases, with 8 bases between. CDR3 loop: CASSLGASQYF. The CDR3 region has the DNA TGTGCCAGCAGCTTGGGAGCGTCCCAGTACTTC.

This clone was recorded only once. In nucleotides, the CDR3 is TGCGCCAGCAGCCAAGTCCACGGGACAGGGTTTGACGAGCAGTACTTC. Protein: CASSQVHGTGFDEQYF. The chain employs TRBV4-1 and TRBJ2-7; TRBD1 matches at 9 bases. The CDR3 sequence is 16 residues long. J lost 5 bases, V lost 1 base, and 9 bases had no gene match. CDR1 and CDR2 from the germline V gene are MGHRA and YSYEKL.

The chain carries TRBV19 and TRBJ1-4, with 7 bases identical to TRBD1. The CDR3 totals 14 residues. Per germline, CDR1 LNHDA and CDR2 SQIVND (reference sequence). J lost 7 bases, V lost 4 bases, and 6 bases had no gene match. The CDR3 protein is CASSRGQPSEKLFF. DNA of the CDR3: TGTGCCAGTAGTAGGGGACAGCCTAGTGAAAAACTGTTTTTT.

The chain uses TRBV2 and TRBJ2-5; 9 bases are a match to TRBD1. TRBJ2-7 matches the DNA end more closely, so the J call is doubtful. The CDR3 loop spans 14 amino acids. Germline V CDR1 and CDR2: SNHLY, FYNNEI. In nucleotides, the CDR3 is TGTGCCAGCAGTCGGGGACAGGGACCTTACGAGCAGTACTTC. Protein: CASSRGQGPYEQYF.

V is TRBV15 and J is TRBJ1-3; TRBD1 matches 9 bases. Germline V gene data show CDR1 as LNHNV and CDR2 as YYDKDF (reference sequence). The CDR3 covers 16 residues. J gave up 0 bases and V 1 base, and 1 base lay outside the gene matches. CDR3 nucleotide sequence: TGTGCCACCAGCAGAGGGGGACAGGGCTCTGGAAACACCATATATTTT. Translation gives CATSRGGQGSGNTIYF.

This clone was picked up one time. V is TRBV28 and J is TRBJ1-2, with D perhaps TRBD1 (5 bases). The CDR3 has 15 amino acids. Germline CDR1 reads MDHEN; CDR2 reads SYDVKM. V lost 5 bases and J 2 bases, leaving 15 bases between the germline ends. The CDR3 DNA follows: TGTGCCAGCAGTAAGCTGGGGACTAAGAACTATGGCTACACCTTC. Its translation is CASSKLGTKNYGYTF.

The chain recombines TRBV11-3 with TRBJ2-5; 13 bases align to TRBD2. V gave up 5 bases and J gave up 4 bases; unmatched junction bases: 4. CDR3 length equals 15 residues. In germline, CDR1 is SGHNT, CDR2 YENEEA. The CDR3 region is CASSRGLAGAETQYF. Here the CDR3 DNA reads TGTGCCAGCAGCCGAGGACTAGCGGGAGCAGAGACCCAGTACTTC.

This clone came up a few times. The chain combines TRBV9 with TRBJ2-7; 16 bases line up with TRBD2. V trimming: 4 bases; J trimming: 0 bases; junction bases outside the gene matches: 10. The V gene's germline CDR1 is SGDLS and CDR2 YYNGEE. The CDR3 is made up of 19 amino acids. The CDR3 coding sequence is TGTGCCAGCAGCCCAAGAGGGACTAGCGGGGGGGGAAACTCCTACGAGCAGTACTTC. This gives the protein CASSPRGTSGGGNSYEQYF. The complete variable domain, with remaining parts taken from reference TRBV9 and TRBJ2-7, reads DSGVTQTPKHLITATGQRVTLRCSPRSGDLSVYWYQQSLDQGLQFLIQYYNGEERAKGNILERFSAQQFPDLHSELNLSSLELGDSALYFCASSPRGTSGGGNSYEQYFGPGTRLTVT.

The CDR3 DNA is TGTGCCATCAGTGAGGAAAGCGGTTCTAGCGGCATACAAGAGACCCAGTACTTC. Residues: CAISEESGSSGIQETQYF. The genes are TRBV10-3 and TRBJ2-5; TRBD2 agrees at 7 bases. With 2 bases clipped from V and 2 bases from J, the junction kept 14 bases outside the gene matches. Germline V gene sequence: CDR1 ENHRY, CDR2 SYGVKD. This CDR3 is built from 18 residues.

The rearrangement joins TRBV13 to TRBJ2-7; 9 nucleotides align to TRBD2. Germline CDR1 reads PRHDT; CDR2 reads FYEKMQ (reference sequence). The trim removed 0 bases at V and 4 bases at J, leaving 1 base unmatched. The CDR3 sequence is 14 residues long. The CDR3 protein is CASSLGTSGYEQYF. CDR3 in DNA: TGTGCCAGCAGCTTAGGGACTAGCGGATACGAGCAGTACTTC.

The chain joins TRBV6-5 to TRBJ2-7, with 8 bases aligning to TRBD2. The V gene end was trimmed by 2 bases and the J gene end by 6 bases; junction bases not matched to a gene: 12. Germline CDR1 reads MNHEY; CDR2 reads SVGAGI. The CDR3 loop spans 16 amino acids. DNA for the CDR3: TGTGCCAGCAGTTACCGAGCGGGGGCCCCATTTTTCGAGCAGTACTTC. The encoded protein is CASSYRAGAPFFEQYF.

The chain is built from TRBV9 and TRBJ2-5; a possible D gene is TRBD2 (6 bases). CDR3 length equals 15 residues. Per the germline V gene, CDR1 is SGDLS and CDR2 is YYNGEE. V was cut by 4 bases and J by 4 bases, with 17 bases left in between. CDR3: CASSPHPPGGETQYF. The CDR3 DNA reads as TGTGCCAGCAGCCCCCACCCGCCCGGGGGAGAGACCCAGTACTTC.

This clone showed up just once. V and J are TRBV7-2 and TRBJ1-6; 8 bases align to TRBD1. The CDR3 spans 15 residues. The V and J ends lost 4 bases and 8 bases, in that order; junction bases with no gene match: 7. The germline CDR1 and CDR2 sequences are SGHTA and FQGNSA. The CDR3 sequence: CASSSVGQGHSPLHF. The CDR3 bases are TGTGCCAGCAGCTCCGTCGGACAGGGCCATTCACCCCTCCACTTT.

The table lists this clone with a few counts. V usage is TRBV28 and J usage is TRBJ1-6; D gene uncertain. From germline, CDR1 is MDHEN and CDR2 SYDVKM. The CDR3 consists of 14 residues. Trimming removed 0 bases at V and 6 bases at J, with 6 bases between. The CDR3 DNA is TGTGCCAGCAGTTTATGGGAGGGTAATTCACCCCTCCACTTT. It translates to CASSLWEGNSPLHF.